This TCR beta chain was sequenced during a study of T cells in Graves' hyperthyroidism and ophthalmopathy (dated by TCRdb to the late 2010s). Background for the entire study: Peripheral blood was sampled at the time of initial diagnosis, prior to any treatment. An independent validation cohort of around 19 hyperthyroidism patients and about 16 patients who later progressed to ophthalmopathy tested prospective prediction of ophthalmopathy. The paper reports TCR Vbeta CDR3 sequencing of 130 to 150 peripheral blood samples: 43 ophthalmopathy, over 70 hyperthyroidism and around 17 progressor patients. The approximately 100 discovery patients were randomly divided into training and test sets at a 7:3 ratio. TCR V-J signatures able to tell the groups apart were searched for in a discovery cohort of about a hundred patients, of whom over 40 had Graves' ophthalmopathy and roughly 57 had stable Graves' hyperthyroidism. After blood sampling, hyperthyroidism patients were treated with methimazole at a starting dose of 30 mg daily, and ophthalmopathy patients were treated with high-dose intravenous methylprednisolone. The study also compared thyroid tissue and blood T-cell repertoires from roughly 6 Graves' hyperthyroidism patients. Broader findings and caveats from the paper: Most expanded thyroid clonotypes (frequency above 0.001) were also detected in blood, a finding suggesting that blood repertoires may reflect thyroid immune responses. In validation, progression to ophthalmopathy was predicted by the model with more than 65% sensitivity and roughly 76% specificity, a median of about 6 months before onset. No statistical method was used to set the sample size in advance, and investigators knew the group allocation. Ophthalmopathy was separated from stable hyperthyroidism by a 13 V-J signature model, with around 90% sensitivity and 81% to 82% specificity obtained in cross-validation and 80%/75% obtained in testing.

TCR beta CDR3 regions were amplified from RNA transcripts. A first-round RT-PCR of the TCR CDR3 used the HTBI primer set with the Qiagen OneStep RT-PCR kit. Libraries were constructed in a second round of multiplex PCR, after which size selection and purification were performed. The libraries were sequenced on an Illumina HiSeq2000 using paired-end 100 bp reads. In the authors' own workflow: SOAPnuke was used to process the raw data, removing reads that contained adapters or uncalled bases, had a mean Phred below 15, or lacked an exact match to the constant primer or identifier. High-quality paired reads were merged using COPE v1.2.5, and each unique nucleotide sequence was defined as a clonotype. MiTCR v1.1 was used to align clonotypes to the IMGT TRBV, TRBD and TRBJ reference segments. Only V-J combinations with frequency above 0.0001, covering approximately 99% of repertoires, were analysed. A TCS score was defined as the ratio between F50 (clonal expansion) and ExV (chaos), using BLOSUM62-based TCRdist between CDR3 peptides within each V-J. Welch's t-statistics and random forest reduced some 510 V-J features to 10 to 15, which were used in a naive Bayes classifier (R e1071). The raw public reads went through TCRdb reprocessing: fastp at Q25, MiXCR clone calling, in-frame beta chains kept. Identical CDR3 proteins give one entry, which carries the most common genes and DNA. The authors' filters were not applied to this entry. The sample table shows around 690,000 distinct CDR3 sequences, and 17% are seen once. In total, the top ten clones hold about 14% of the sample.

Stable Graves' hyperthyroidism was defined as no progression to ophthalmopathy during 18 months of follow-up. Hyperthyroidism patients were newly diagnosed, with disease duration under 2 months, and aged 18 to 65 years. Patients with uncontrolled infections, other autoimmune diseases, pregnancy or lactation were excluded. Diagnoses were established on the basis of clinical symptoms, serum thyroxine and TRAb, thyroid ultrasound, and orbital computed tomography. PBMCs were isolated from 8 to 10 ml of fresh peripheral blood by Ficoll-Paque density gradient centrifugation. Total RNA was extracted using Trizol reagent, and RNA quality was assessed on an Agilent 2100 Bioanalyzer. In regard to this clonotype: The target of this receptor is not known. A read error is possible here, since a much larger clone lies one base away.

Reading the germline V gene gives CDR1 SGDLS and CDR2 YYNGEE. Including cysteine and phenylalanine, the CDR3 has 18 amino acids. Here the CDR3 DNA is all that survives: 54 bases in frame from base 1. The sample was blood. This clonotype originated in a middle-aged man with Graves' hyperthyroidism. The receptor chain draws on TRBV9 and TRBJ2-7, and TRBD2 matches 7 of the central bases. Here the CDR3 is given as CASSVGPSGELWGYDQYF. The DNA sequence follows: TGTGCCAGCAGCGTGGGACCTAGCGGCGAGTTGTGGGGGTACGACCAGTACTTC.